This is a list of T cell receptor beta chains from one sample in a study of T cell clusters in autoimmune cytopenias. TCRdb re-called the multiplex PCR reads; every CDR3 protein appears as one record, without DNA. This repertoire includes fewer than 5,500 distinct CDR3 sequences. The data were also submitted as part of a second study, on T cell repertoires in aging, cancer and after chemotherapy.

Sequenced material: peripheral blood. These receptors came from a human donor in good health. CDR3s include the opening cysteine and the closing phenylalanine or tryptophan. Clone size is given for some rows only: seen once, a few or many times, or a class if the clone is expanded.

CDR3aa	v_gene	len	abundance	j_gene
CASLTQGSADTQYF	TRBV5-4	14	medium-sized	TRBJ2-3
CASSFGAVSNEQFF	TRBV5-1	14	NA	TRBJ2-1
CASKQGLGQPQHF	TRBV6-1	13	medium-sized	TRBJ1-5
CASSGFGNTEAFF	TRBV7-9	13	NA	TRBJ1-1
CASSPLKGGQETQYF	TRBV18	15	medium-sized	TRBJ2-5
CASSLVSAANTGELFF	TRBV5-1	16	NA	TRBJ2-2
CASSRTSGGTDTQYF	TRBV12-3/TRBV12-4	15	medium-sized	TRBJ2-3
CASSLRLGGSIDEQYF	TRBV5-6	16	NA	TRBJ2-7
CASSRSTGGDEKLFF	TRBV28	15	NA	TRBJ1-4
CASSPNYTDTQYF	TRBV18	13	medium-sized	TRBJ2-3
CASSLTPGLEKVQFF	TRBV11-2	15	NA	TRBJ2-1
CASSGQPNTEAFF	TRBV6-1	13	medium-sized	TRBJ1-1
CATSDSRDRGPNGYTF	TRBV24-1	16	NA	TRBJ1-2
CSAQTGGAEAFF	TRBV20-1	12	NA	TRBJ1-1
CASSPLSGVGTQYF	TRBV19	14	medium-sized	TRBJ2-5
CASSWNSGDTEAFF	TRBV5-4	14	NA	TRBJ1-1
CAIRKPGLAGGGETQYF	TRBV10-3	17	NA	TRBJ2-5
CASSLKNSGNTIYF	TRBV5-6	14	NA	TRBJ1-3
CASSPDRGKGNTIYF	TRBV12-3/TRBV12-4	15	medium-sized	TRBJ1-3
CASNRGDRGRAEQFF	TRBV28	15	NA	TRBJ2-1
CASSFKQTNEKLFF	TRBV5-6	14	NA	TRBJ1-4
CASSFASGSSYNEQFF	TRBV5-4	16	medium-sized	TRBJ2-1
CASSPSHPQAGLNQPQHF	TRBV18	18	NA	TRBJ1-5
CASSPGLAGSYNEQFF	TRBV5-5	16	medium-sized	TRBJ2-1
CASSYTGRGRIGYTF	TRBV5-1	15	NA	TRBJ1-2
CSARVGTGGEKLFF	TRBV20-1	14	NA	TRBJ1-4
CASSLGSGTRGYGELFF	TRBV11-2	17	NA	TRBJ2-2
CASSDSTTGWEKLFF	TRBV6-4	15	NA	TRBJ1-4
CASSFQGGERNEQFF	TRBV27	15	medium-sized	TRBJ2-1
CASNPQGGGEAFF	TRBV5-5	13	NA	TRBJ1-1
CASSPRADTQYF	TRBV12-3/TRBV12-4	12	NA	TRBJ2-3
CASSELGSGRASLFSGANVLTF	TRBV6-1	22	medium-sized	TRBJ2-6
CASSVGGGETQYF	TRBV6-5	13	NA	TRBJ2-5
CASSPQQGNQPQHF	TRBV19	14	medium-sized	TRBJ1-5
CSAPTGTSSQETQYF	TRBV20-1	15	NA	TRBJ2-5
CASSQGNRGGQPQHF	TRBV4-2	15	NA	TRBJ1-5
CASRPLDEAYNEQFF	TRBV12-3/TRBV12-4	15	medium-sized	TRBJ2-1
CSARDPRLAVTQYF	TRBV20-1	14	NA	TRBJ2-5
CASRKEGVQGNEQFF	TRBV12-3/TRBV12-4	15	medium-sized	TRBJ2-1
CASNEYPGQNEKLFF	TRBV19	15	medium-sized	TRBJ1-4
CASSERAGGPNEQFF	TRBV6-1	15	NA	TRBJ2-1
CASSTRGRITQYF	TRBV7-9	13	medium-sized	TRBJ2-3
CASKNYRDLPSGELFF	TRBV6-1	16	medium-sized	TRBJ2-2
CASSLTRGTGELFF	TRBV5-1	14	NA	TRBJ2-2